What follows are 26 T cell receptor beta chains derived from one specimen sequenced in a study of cytomegalovirus exposure and HLA in healthy donors. Assay used: immunoSEQ multiplex PCR; TCRdb lists only in-frame clones, some missing. The data show roughly 230,000 clones, around 91% seen once. What was sequenced was PBMCs. These receptors all stem from a woman in her 30s in good health and CMV-seronegative.

The chain uses TRBV6-4 and TRBJ2-1, with TRBD2 identical over 11 bases. CDR1 and CDR2 (germline): MRHNA, SNTAGT. V gave up 6 bases and J gave up 7 bases; unmatched junction bases: 11. The CDR3 totals 16 residues. CDR3 coding DNA: TGTGCCAGCAGCGTGGGGTCTAGCGGGAGGTGGAATGAGCAGTTCTTC. Its protein product is CASSVGSSGRWNEQFF.

The chain combines TRBV7-2 with TRBJ1-4, with 8 bases lining up with TRBD1. CDR1 is SGHTA, CDR2 FQGNSA, per germline. The CDR3 is 14 residues long. Trimming cost V 5 bases and J 4 bases; bases outside gene matches: 3. In DNA, the CDR3 is TGTGCCAGCAGCCGGGACAGGCTTAATGAAAAACTGTTTTTT. This sequence encodes CASSRDRLNEKLFF.

The chain employs TRBV7-3 and TRBJ2-7; the D gene is possibly TRBD1 (6 bases). The CDR3 covers 14 residues. In germline, CDR1 is SGHTA, CDR2 FQGTGA. V was trimmed by 0 bases and J by 5 bases, leaving 11 bases between them. Here the CDR3 DNA reads TGTGCCAGCAGCTTAACCAGGGGTAGCAACGAGCAGTACTTC. Protein: CASSLTRGSNEQYF.

The chain employs TRBV5-4 and TRBJ2-5, with TRBD1 as a possible D gene (5 bases). Germline loops: CDR1 SGHNT, CDR2 YYREEE (reference sequence). The CDR3 totals 14 residues. Trimming cost V 1 base and J 5 bases, with 12 bases left between them. The CDR3 sequence is CASSLSAGRETQYF. The CDR3 coding sequence is TGTGCCAGCAGCTTGAGTGCAGGGCGGGAGACCCAGTACTTC.

The V gene is TRBV28, the J gene TRBJ1-5; D remains unclear. Germline V gene data show CDR1 as MDHEN and CDR2 as SYDVKM. Trimming left V 6 bases short and J 0 bases short, with 15 bases between. There are 16 residues in the CDR3. CDR3 sequence: CASSPQVPYSNQPQHF. The CDR3 nucleotides are TGTGCCAGCAGCCCACAAGTACCTTATAGCAATCAGCCCCAGCATTTT.

The CDR3 DNA reads TGTGCCAGCAGCTTCGAAGGGTGGGGGATAACTGAAGCTTTCTTT. It is translated as CASSFEGWGITEAFF. The chain employs TRBV5-4 and TRBJ1-1, with a tentative D call TRBD1 (5 bases). The CDR3 contains 15 residues. V was clipped by 2 bases and J by 5 bases, with 16 bases between them. Looked up from germline, CDR1 is SGHNT and CDR2 is YYREEE (reference sequence).

The chain employs TRBV27 and TRBJ1-5; 9 bases match TRBD1. J was trimmed by 4 bases and V by 6 bases; bases with no gene match: 1. The CDR3 length is 13 residues. CDR1 and CDR2 (germline): MNHEY, SMNVEV (reference sequence). CDR3 in DNA: TGTGCCAGCAGGACAGGGGGGAATCAGCCCCAGCATTTT. It translates to CASRTGGNQPQHF.

This chain connects TRBV6-6 to TRBJ2-7, with D possibly matching TRBD1 (5 bases). The V end was cut by 0 bases, the J end by 0 bases, with 12 bases between. Germline CDR1 reads MNHNY; CDR2 reads SVGAGI (reference sequence). The CDR3 is 16 amino acids. In DNA, the CDR3 is TGTGCCAGCAGTTACTCTCATCCAGGGAACTCCTACGAGCAGTACTTC. The encoded protein is CASSYSHPGNSYEQYF.

The rearrangement links TRBV7-9 to TRBJ2-1, with 10 bases aligning to TRBD2. Trimming took 4 bases from V and 10 from J; bases not matched to a gene: 19. This CDR3 is 18 amino acids long. In germline, CDR1 is SEHNR, CDR2 FQNEAQ (reference sequence). CDR3 sequence (DNA): TGTGCCAGCAGCTCAACCCCGGGACTAGCGCCATCGATTGGGGAGCAGTTCTTC. This gives the protein CASSSTPGLAPSIGEQFF.

The chain recombines TRBV18 with TRBJ2-1; perhaps TRBD2 as D (6 bases). Germline CDR1 is KGHSH and CDR2 is LQKENI. V gave up 3 bases and J gave up 5 bases, with 8 bases separating them. The CDR3 totals 13 residues. The CDR3 reads CASSPLADNEQFF. The DNA for the CDR3 is TGTGCCAGCTCACCTTTAGCGGACAATGAGCAGTTCTTC.

This clone came up a few times. The gene calls are TRBV30 and TRBJ2-7; possibly TRBD2 for D (6 bases). The CDR3 is 12 residues long. CDR1 and CDR2 (germline): GTSNPN, SVGIG (reference sequence). The V gene lost 5 bases and the J gene lost 4 bases, with 12 bases spanning the gap. The CDR3 nucleotides read TGTGCCTGGTCGTTGGGGGGTTACGAGCAGTACTTC. This encodes CAWSLGGYEQYF.

This clone was detected only once. J is TRBJ2-1 and V is TRBV7-8, with a possible D match to TRBD2 (5 bases). This CDR3 has 15 residues. Germline V gene sequence: CDR1 SGHVS, CDR2 FQNEAQ. V lost 1 base, J lost 3 bases, and 10 bases lay in between. CDR3 nucleotide sequence: TGTGCCAGCAGCTTAGTGCTCGGACTCTACAATGAGCAGTTCTTC. Encoded protein: CASSLVLGLYNEQFF.

This clone was observed once. The rearrangement links TRBV7-8 to TRBJ2-7; TRBD2 is a possible D gene (7 bases). Germline values: CDR1 SGHVS, CDR2 FQNEAQ. The germline V and J ends were trimmed by 5 bases and 6 bases, with 29 bases remaining between them. The CDR3 extends over 18 amino acids. CDR3 sequence reads: CASSQLRGGGENVFEQYF. As DNA, the CDR3 is TGTGCCAGCAGCCAATTACGAGGGGGAGGGGAAAATGTATTCGAGCAGTACTTC.

The chain has TRBV6-1 and TRBJ1-5; 9 bases fit TRBD1. Germline CDR1 MNHNS, CDR2 SASEGT. The CDR3 length is 17 residues. The junction had 9 bases not matched to a gene; V was cut back by 2 bases and J by 4 bases. The CDR3, as DNA: TGTGCCAGCAGTGAATACGGGACAGGGATGTGGAATCAGCCCCAGCATTTT. This gives the protein CASSEYGTGMWNQPQHF.

The gene calls are TRBV19 and TRBJ2-1, with 9 nucleotides matching TRBD1. J lost 2 bases, V lost 8 bases, and 7 bases had no gene match. Germline V gene sequence: CDR1 LNHDA, CDR2 SQIVND (reference sequence). CDR3 size: 15 residues. The CDR3 loop reads CASEPGTGTYNEQFF. DNA for the CDR3: TGTGCCAGTGAGCCCGGGACAGGGACCTACAATGAGCAGTTCTTC.

The V call is TRBV5-1, the J call TRBJ2-3, with 7 bases aligning to TRBD2. The CDR3 sequence is 16 residues long. The germline gives CDR1 SGHRS, CDR2 YFSETQ. The V gene end was trimmed by 4 bases and the J gene end by 5 bases; junction bases not matched to a gene: 13. This CDR3 reads CASSRVTSSGGDTQYF. CDR3 bases: TGCGCCAGCAGCAGGGTCACGTCGTCGGGGGGAGATACGCAGTATTTT.

The chain joins TRBV6-5 to TRBJ2-7; 7 bases line up with TRBD1. The CDR3 extends over 14 amino acids. Trimming removed 6 bases from V and 4 bases from J; junction bases left unmatched: 9. Germline V gene data show CDR1 as MNHEY and CDR2 as SVGAGI. CDR3: CASSRQGLGYEQYF. CDR3 bases: TGTGCCAGCAGCCGACAGGGATTGGGATACGAGCAGTACTTC.

The chain recombines TRBV20-1 with TRBJ2-5, with D possibly TRBD2 on 6 matching bases. The germline CDR1 and CDR2 sequences are DFQATT and SNEGSKA (reference sequence). V gave up 3 bases and J gave up 8 bases, with 10 bases separating them. The CDR3 is 11 residues long. CDR3 protein: CSARDGGTQYF. The CDR3 DNA follows: TGCAGTGCTAGGGACGGGGGAACCCAGTACTTC.

The chain recombines TRBV10-3 with TRBJ2-7; 10 bases align to TRBD2. This CDR3 contains 14 residues. Germline loops: CDR1 ENHRY, CDR2 SYGVKD. V shed 6 bases, J shed 1 base, and the junction held 3 bases outside the gene matches. The CDR3 here is CAISGLAESYEQYF. In DNA form, the CDR3 reads TGTGCCATCAGCGGACTAGCGGAATCCTACGAGCAGTACTTC.

About this clone itself: Other DNA variants within this sample encode the same CDR3. This rearrangement joins TRBV27 to TRBJ2-7; 9 bases map to TRBD1. V lost 6 bases to trimming and J lost 4 bases; unmatched junction nucleotides: 4. The CDR3 runs 13 residues. Germline values: CDR1 MNHEY, CDR2 SMNVEV (reference sequence). The CDR3 loop reads CASSSGQGYEQYF. The CDR3 nucleotides are TGTGCCAGCAGCTCGGGACAGGGATACGAGCAGTACTTC.

This chain joins TRBV5-1 and TRBJ2-1, with 12 bases aligning to TRBD2. Germline values: CDR1 SGHRS, CDR2 YFSETQ. The trim removed 3 bases at V and 9 bases at J, leaving 4 bases unmatched. This CDR3 is built from 14 residues. CDR3 in DNA: TGCGCCAGCAGCTCTCTAGCGGGAGGGGGTGAGCAGTTCTTC. It codes for CASSSLAGGGEQFF.

The chain carries TRBV2 and TRBJ2-5; TRBD2 matches at 7 bases. The V and J ends lost 2 bases and 5 bases, in that order; junction bases with no gene match: 5. Germline V lookup: CDR1 SNHLY, CDR2 FYNNEI. This CDR3 is 14 amino acids long. The CDR3 DNA reads as TGTGCCAGCAGTGAATTTGGCGGGAGTGAGACCCAGTACTTC. This gives the protein CASSEFGGSETQYF. Supplemented by reference TRBV2 and TRBJ2-5, the full variable domain reads EPEVTQTPSHQVTQMGQEVILRCVPISNHLYFYWYRQILGQKVEFLVSFYNNEISEKSEIFDDQFSVERPDGSNFTLKIRSTKLEDSAMYFCASSEFGGSETQYFGPGTRLLVL.

The chain is built from TRBV30 and TRBJ1-4; D not resolved. V lost 2 bases and J 7 bases, leaving 11 bases between the germline ends. The CDR3 consists of 13 residues. Germline CDR1 GTSNPN, CDR2 SVGIG (reference sequence). CDR3 residues: CAWSTGYGEKLFF. In DNA form, the CDR3 reads TGTGCCTGGAGTACCGGGTATGGTGAAAAACTGTTTTTT.

Here the CDR3 reads CASSSGLADQETQYF. The CDR3 bases are TGCGCCAGCAGCTCGGGACTAGCGGATCAAGAGACCCAGTACTTC. This chain connects TRBV5-1 to TRBJ2-5, with TRBD2 matching 11 bases. V lost 3 bases to trimming and J lost 2 bases; unmatched junction nucleotides: 3. This CDR3 spans 15 amino acids. From germline, CDR1 is SGHRS and CDR2 YFSETQ.

V and J are TRBV4-3 and TRBJ2-7; 9 bases line up with TRBD2. The CDR3 contains 14 residues. Per germline, CDR1 LGHNA and CDR2 YSLEER. V was pared by 0 bases and J by 6 bases, with 3 bases of the junction left unmatched. The CDR3 is CASSQESSGSEQYF. The CDR3 coding sequence is TGCGCCAGCAGCCAAGAGAGTAGCGGGAGCGAGCAGTACTTC.

This rearrangement joins TRBV5-1 to TRBJ2-2; D call uncertain. Germline V gene data show CDR1 as SGHRS and CDR2 as YFSETQ. V shed 0 bases and J shed 7 bases, with 7 bases lying between them. There are 13 residues in the CDR3. CDR3 sequence: CASSLGRGGELFF. Written as DNA, the CDR3 is TGCGCCAGCAGCTTGGGCCGTGGCGGGGAGCTGTTTTTT.